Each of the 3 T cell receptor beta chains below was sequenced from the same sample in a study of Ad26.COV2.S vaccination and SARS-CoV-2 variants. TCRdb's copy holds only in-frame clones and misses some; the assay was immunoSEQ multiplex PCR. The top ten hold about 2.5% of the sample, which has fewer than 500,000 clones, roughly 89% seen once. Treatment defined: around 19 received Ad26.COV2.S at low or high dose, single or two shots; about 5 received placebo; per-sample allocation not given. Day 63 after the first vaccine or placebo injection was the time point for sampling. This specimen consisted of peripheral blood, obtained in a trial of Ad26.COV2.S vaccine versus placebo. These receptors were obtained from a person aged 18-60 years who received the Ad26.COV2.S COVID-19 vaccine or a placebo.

Here the CDR3 reads CASGGALNSYNEQFF. Here the CDR3 DNA reads TGTGCCAGCGGGGGGGCCCTTAACTCCTACAATGAGCAGTTCTTC. The chain uses TRBV2 and TRBJ2-1, with D perhaps matching TRBD2 (7 bases). Germline assignment: CDR1 SNHLY and CDR2 FYNNEI. The CDR3 has 15 amino acids. Trimming stripped 8 bases from V and 0 bases from J, with 14 bases between.

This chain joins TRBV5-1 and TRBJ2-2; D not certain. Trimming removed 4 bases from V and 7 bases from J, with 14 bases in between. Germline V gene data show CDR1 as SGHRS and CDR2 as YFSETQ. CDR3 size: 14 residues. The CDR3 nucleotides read TGCGCCAGCAGCACGGCCGTCGGTTACGGGGAGCTGTTTTTT. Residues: CASSTAVGYGELFF.

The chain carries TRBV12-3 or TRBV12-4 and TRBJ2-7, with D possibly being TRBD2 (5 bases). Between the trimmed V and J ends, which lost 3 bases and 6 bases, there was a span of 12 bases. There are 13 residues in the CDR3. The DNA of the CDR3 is TGTGCCAGCAGTTTGTTGGACTCCAGCGAGCAGTACGTC. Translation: CASSLLDSSEQYV.